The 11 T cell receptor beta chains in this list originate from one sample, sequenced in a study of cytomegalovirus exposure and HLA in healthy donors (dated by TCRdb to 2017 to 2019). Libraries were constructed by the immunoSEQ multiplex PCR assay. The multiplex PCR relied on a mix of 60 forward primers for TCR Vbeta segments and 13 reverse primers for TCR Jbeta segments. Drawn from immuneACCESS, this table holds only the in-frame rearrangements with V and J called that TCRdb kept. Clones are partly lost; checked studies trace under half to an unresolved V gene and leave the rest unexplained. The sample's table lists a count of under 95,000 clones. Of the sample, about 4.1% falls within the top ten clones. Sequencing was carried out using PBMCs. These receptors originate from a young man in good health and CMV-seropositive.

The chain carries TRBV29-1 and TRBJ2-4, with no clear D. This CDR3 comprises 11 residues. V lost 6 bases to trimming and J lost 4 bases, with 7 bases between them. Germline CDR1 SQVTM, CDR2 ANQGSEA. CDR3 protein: CSVETKNIQYF. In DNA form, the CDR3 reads TGCAGCGTCGAAACTAAAAACATTCAGTACTTC.

The CDR3 coding sequence is TGTGCCAGCAGCCTTCGACAGGGTGGAGTACGGGGCTACACCTTC. This encodes CASSLRQGGVRGYTF. V is TRBV7-2 and J is TRBJ1-2; 7 bases agree with TRBD1. The germline V gene has CDR1 SGHTA and CDR2 FQGNSA. V lost 5 bases to trimming and J lost 8 bases; unmatched junction nucleotides: 14. The CDR3 sequence is 15 residues long. Using reference TRBV7-2 and TRBJ1-2 for the parts outside the CDR3, the full variable domain is GAGVSQSPSNKVTEKGKDVELRCDPISGHTALYWYRQSLGQGLEFLIYFQGNSAPDKSGLPSDRFSAERTGGSVSTLTIQRTQQEDSAVYLCASSLRQGGVRGYTFGSGTRLTVV.

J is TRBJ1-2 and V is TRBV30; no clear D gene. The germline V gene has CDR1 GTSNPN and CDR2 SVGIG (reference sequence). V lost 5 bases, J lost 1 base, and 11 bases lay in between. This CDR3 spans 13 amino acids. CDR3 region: CAWASQYNYGYTF. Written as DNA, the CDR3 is TGTGCCTGGGCCTCACAGTATAACTATGGCTACACCTTC.

The CDR3 nucleotides read TGTGCCAGCAGCCTTGGACAGGGAACGCCCCAGCATTTT. Translation: CASSLGQGTPQHF. The chain is built from TRBV7-3 and TRBJ1-5; 8 bases match TRBD1. Germline V gene sequence: CDR1 SGHTA, CDR2 FQGTGA. The length of the CDR3 is 13 residues. The V gene end was trimmed by 5 bases and the J gene end by 9 bases; junction bases not matched to a gene: 6.

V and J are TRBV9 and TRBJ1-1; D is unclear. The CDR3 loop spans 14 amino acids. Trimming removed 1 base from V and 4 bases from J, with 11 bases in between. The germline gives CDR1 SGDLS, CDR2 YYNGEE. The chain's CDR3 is CASSVYGEGTEAFF. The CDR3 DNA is TGTGCCAGCAGCGTATACGGGGAAGGCACTGAAGCTTTCTTT.

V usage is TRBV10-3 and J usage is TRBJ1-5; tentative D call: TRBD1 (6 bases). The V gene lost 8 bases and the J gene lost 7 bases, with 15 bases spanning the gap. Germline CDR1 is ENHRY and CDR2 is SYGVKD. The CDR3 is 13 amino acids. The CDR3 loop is CAIGDRTGQPQHF. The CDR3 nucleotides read TGTGCCATCGGAGACAGGACGGGGCAGCCCCAGCATTTT.

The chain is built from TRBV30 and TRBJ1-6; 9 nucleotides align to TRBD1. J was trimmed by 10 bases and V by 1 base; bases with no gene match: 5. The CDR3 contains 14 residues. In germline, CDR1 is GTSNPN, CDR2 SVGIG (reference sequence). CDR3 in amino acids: CAWSGTGVGSPLHF. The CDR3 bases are TGTGCCTGGAGTGGGACAGGGGTAGGATCACCCCTCCACTTT.

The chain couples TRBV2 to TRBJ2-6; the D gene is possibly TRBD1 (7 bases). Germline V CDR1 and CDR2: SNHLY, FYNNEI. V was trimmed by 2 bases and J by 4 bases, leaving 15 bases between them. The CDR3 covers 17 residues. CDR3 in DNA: TGTGCCAGCAGTGAAAGGAGGGGGCGCGAAGGGGCCAACGTCCTGACTTTC. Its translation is CASSERRGREGANVLTF.

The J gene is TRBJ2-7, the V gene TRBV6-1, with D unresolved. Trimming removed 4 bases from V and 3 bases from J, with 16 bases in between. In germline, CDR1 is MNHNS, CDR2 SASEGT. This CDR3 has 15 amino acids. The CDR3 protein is CASSARSVGIYEQYF. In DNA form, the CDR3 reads TGTGCCAGCAGTGCTAGATCGGTGGGTATCTACGAGCAGTACTTC.

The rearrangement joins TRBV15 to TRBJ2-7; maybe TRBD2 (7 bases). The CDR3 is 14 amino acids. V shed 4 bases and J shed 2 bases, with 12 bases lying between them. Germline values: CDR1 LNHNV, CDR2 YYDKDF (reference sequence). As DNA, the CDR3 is TGTGCCACCAGCATCACAGGGAGGGCCTACGAGCAGTACTTC. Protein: CATSITGRAYEQYF.

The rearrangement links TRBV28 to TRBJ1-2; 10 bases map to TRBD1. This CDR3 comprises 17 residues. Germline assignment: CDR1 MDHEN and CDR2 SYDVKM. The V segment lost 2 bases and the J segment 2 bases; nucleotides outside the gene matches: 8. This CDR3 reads CASSLGTGAFKNYGYTF. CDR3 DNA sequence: TGTGCCAGCAGTTTAGGGACAGGGGCTTTCAAAAACTATGGCTACACCTTC.